Following are 15 T cell receptor beta chains from one sample sequenced in a study of CD8 T cells in Susac syndrome. Random hexamers served to reverse transcribe roughly 0.5 to 1 ug RNA. Using its own MiXCR run on the immunoSEQ multiplex PCR reads, TCRdb lists one record per CDR3 protein. The table lists roughly 170,000 distinct CDR3 sequences, approximately 94% of them singletons. The sample comprised CD4+ T cells from PBMCs. All receptors derive from a human donor with multiple sclerosis.

The genes are TRBV5-6 and TRBJ2-3; D perhaps matches TRBD2 (6 bases). Trimming cost V 1 base and J 0 bases, with 12 bases left between them. The germline CDR1 and CDR2 sequences are SGHDT and YYEEEE. The CDR3 is made up of 16 amino acids. Here the CDR3 reads CASSLLTRSSTDTQYF. In nucleotides, the CDR3 is TGTGCCAGCAGCTTGTTGACTAGATCAAGCACAGATACGCAGTATTTT.

The chain joins TRBV27 to TRBJ2-3; 8 nucleotides align to TRBD2. The V gene end was trimmed by 2 bases and the J gene end by 5 bases; junction bases not matched to a gene: 9. This CDR3 spans 16 amino acids. Germline values: CDR1 MNHEY, CDR2 SMNVEV (reference sequence). CDR3 protein: CASSLIPAGGLDTQYF. CDR3 bases: TGTGCCAGCAGTTTAATCCCGGCGGGAGGATTAGATACGCAGTATTTT.

The chain is built from TRBV20-1 and TRBJ2-7; TRBD2 matches 7 bases. Looked up from germline, CDR1 is DFQATT and CDR2 is SNEGSKA (reference sequence). This CDR3 has 14 amino acids. V dropped 6 bases and J dropped 7; count of bases not matched to a gene: 15. The CDR3 sequence is CSAPRRAGETEQYF. The CDR3 bases are TGCAGTGCCCCCAGGAGGGCGGGGGAGACAGAGCAGTACTTC.

The chain links TRBV4-1 to TRBJ2-5; 8 bases fit TRBD1. Germline CDR1 MGHRA, CDR2 YSYEKL. There are 17 residues in the CDR3. Trimming at V came to 4 bases and at J to 4 bases, leaving 14 bases not matched to a gene. The CDR3 spells CASSRDRGVTRGETQYF. The CDR3 bases are TGCGCCAGCAGCCGAGACAGGGGAGTAACGCGAGGAGAGACCCAGTACTTC.

The V call is TRBV4-2, the J call TRBJ2-2, with 15 bases fitting TRBD2. J lost 6 bases, V lost 3 bases, and 8 bases had no gene match. This CDR3 has 18 residues. Germline V gene sequence: CDR1 LGHNA, CDR2 YNFKEQ. CDR3 bases: TGTGCCAGCAGCCAGACGGGACTAGCGGGGGGCGGCGCCGGGGAGCTGTTTTTT. Translated, it gives CASSQTGLAGGGAGELFF.

J is TRBJ1-6 and V is TRBV12-3 or TRBV12-4; the D is unclear. This CDR3 region has 13 residues. V was clipped by 0 bases and J by 7 bases, with 4 bases between them. CDR3 sequence: CASSLAVNSPLHF. As DNA, the CDR3 is TGTGCCAGCAGTTTAGCTGTCAATTCACCCCTCCACTTT.

The rearrangement joins TRBV5-1 to TRBJ2-2; D may be TRBD1 (6 bases). Germline assignment: CDR1 SGHRS and CDR2 YFSETQ. The CDR3 runs to 15 residues. Trimming removed 0 bases from V and 3 bases from J, with 9 bases in between. DNA of the CDR3: TGCGCCAGCAGCTTGGGGGACACTTACACCGGGGAGCTGTTTTTT. It yields the protein CASSLGDTYTGELFF.

The chain links TRBV27 to TRBJ2-1; D call uncertain. CDR3 length: 13 amino acids. Germline lookup yields CDR1 MNHEY and CDR2 SMNVEV (reference sequence). Deletions cut 4 bases from V and 6 bases from J, with 10 bases between. CDR3 protein: CASSSRRRNEQFF. CDR3 nucleotides: TGTGCCAGCAGTTCTCGACGTCGCAATGAGCAGTTCTTC.

The chain combines TRBV19 with TRBJ2-7; no clear D. V was pared by 5 bases and J by 1 base, with 9 bases between. This CDR3 spans 13 amino acids. Germline V CDR1 and CDR2: LNHDA, SQIVND (reference sequence). In DNA form, the CDR3 reads TGTGCCAGTAGTCCATACGAATCCTACGAGCAGTACTTC. Its protein is CASSPYESYEQYF.

The J gene is TRBJ1-2, the V gene TRBV28; D is ambiguous. V lost 3 bases and J lost 3, with 8 bases in between. This CDR3 is 13 amino acids long. CDR1 and CDR2 (germline): MDHEN, SYDVKM. CDR3 bases: TGTGCCAGCAGTTTTCGGGGTTACTATGGCTACACCTTC. Translating gives CASSFRGYYGYTF.

This chain connects TRBV12-3 or TRBV12-4 to TRBJ1-5; D not resolved. This CDR3 has 14 amino acids. Trimming took 3 bases from V and 3 from J, leaving 9 bases between them. The CDR3 protein is CASSLNQVNQPQHF. The CDR3 DNA reads TGTGCCAGCAGTTTGAATCAGGTCAATCAGCCCCAGCATTTT.

This sequence joins TRBV5-1 and TRBJ2-1; D may correspond to TRBD1 or TRBD2 (6 bases each). The CDR3 totals 14 residues. Deletions cut 3 bases from V and 7 bases from J, with 14 bases between. CDR1 and CDR2 from the germline V gene are SGHRS and YFSETQ. CDR3 sequence reads: CASSSRGGPNEQFF. CDR3 nucleotide sequence: TGCGCCAGCAGCTCCCGAGGGGGGCCGAATGAGCAGTTCTTC. The full variable domain, its missing parts supplied by reference TRBV5-1 and TRBJ2-1, is KAGVTQTPRYLIKTRGQQVTLSCSPISGHRSVSWYQQTPGQGLQFLFEYFSETQRNKGNFPGRFSGRQFSNSRSEMNVSTLELGDSALYLCASSSRGGPNEQFFGPGTRLTVL.

The V call is TRBV7-9, the J call TRBJ2-1; 15 nucleotides align to TRBD2. The CDR3 has 16 amino acids. The V gene's germline CDR1 is SEHNR and CDR2 FQNEAQ (reference sequence). V shed 7 bases and J 8 bases; nucleotides not matched to a gene: 9. The CDR3 spells CASTRTSGGAFDEQFF. The DNA of the CDR3 is TGTGCCAGCACGAGGACTAGCGGGGGGGCCTTTGATGAGCAGTTCTTC.

The chain couples TRBV28 to TRBJ1-1, with unresolved D. V was trimmed by 2 bases and J by 0 bases, leaving 10 bases between them. This CDR3 spans 15 amino acids. Germline V gene sequence: CDR1 MDHEN, CDR2 SYDVKM. CDR3 residues: CASSLGGGMNTEAFF. The CDR3 nucleotides read TGTGCCAGCAGTTTAGGTGGAGGGATGAACACTGAAGCTTTCTTT.

This clonotype appeared once. CDR3 region: CASSFQDTNTEAFF. As DNA, the CDR3 is TGTGCCAGCAGTTTTCAGGACACCAACACTGAAGCTTTCTTT. This chain uses TRBV12-3 or TRBV12-4 with TRBJ1-1; maybe TRBD1 (5 bases). The CDR3 has 14 amino acids. Trimming left V 3 bases short and J 2 bases short, with 10 bases between.